This T cell receptor beta chain derives from a study of regulatory T cells in long-lasting Graves disease. The germline CDR1 and CDR2 sequences are MNHEY and SVGEGT. The CDR3 length is 16 residues. Trimming shortened V by 5 bases and J by 0 bases, and 15 bases separated the two germline ends. The TCR beta library used iRepertoire HTBI primers with Arm-PCR amplification of CDR3. Each CDR3 protein gets one entry after TCRdb re-called the multiplex PCR reads with MiXCR. The repertoire holds 400,000 to 650,000 distinct CDR3 sequences, roughly 16% seen once, with 25% in the top ten. This sample's time point: newly diagnosed GD, antithyroid drugs for less than 3 months. Researchers made the TCR library from RNA that was extracted from PBMCs. This clonotype was counted ten times or more. These data were also filed under a second study, of T cells in Graves' hyperthyroidism and ophthalmopathy. As that report states: It was considered stable Graves' hyperthyroidism when ophthalmopathy did not progress within 18 months.

The sequence was obtained from a woman aged 35-65 years with Graves disease. The chain employs TRBV6-2 or TRBV6-3 and TRBJ2-3; D may be TRBD1 (6 bases). Material: peripheral blood mononuclear cells (PBMCs), obtained at new diagnosis, from a patient treated with antithyroid drugs. The CDR3 nucleotides read TGTGCCAGCAGTGAAGTTGGACAGACTAGCACAGATACGCAGTATTTT. Translated, it gives CASSEVGQTSTDTQYF.